This entry describes one TCR beta chain. The CDR3 spans 14 residues. Germline V gives CDR1 ENHRY, CDR2 SYGVKD. Trimming cost V 9 bases and J 0 bases, with 14 bases left between them. Through a sample-barcoded 5' primer and a J-beta primer mix, a second PCR was run for roughly 6 to 12 cycles. TCRdb redid the calling of the 5' RACE reads with MiXCR, one entry per CDR3 protein. The sample has more than 800,000 distinct CDR3 sequences; roughly 26% are singletons. Extracted total RNA amounted to at least 6 micrograms for each sample. This entry belongs to a study of blood T cells in healthy people across ages.

This TCR came from a woman of 80 years or more in good health. The chain combines TRBV10-3 with TRBJ1-1; D perhaps matches TRBD1 (5 bases). The sequencing input was blood. CDR3 nucleotide sequence: TGTGCCATTGGATCGGGACGGATGAACACTGAAGCTTTCTTT. Residues: CAIGSGRMNTEAFF.